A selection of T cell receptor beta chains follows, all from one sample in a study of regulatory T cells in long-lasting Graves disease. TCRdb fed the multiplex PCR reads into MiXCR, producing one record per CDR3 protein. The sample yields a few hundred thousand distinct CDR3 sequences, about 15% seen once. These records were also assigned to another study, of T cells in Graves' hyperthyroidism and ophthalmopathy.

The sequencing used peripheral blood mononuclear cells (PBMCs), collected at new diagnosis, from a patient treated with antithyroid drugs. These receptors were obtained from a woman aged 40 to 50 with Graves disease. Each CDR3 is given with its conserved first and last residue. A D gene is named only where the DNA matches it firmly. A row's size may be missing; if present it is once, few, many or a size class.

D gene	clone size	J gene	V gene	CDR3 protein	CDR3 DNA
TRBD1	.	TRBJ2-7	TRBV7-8	CASSLLGQGGTSYEQYF	TGTGCCAGCAGCTTACTCGGACAGGGGGGGACCTCCTACGAGCAGTACTTC
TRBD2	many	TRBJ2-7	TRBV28	CASSSTSGFNYEQYF	TGTGCCAGCAGTTCTACTAGCGGATTTAACTACGAGCAGTACTTC
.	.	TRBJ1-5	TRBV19	CASTTGWGDQPQHF	TGTGCCAGTACCACTGGATGGGGAGATCAGCCCCAGCATTTT
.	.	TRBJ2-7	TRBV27	CASSLTGVSSYEQYF	TGTGCCAGCAGCCTAACAGGAGTCAGCTCCTACGAGCAGTACTTC
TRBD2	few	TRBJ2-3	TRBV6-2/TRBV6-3	CASSDPNPGLAGGSDTQYF	TGTGCCAGCAGCGACCCGAATCCGGGACTAGCGGGAGGTTCAGATACGCAGTATTTT
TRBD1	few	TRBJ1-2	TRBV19	CASSIDQGTGISNYGYTF	TGTGCCAGTAGTATAGATCAAGGGACAGGGATTTCCAACTATGGCTACACCTTC
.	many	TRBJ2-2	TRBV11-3	CASSLHGGTGNTGELFF	TGTGCCAGCAGCTTACACGGGGGGACAGGCAACACCGGGGAGCTGTTTTTT
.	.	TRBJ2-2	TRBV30	CAWGTGSGTGELFF	TGTGCCTGGGGTACCGGGAGCGGAACCGGGGAGCTGTTTTTT
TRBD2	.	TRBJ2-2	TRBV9	CASGRELTGELFF	TGTGCCAGCGGGCGGGAGCTTACCGGGGAGCTGTTTTTT
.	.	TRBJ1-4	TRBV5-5	CASSLAVQNEKLFF	TGTGCCAGCAGCTTGGCGGTCCAAAATGAAAAACTGTTTTTT
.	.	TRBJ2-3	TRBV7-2	CASSPGLGADTQYF	TGTGCCAGCAGCCCGGGACTTGGCGCAGATACGCAGTATTTT
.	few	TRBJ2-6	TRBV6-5	CASSYMQSSGANVLTF	TGTGCCAGCAGTTACATGCAGAGCTCTGGGGCCAACGTCCTGACTTTC
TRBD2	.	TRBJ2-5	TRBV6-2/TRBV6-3	CASSFTRLAGAHRNQETQYF	TGTGCCAGCAGTTTTACCCGACTAGCGGGAGCCCACAGGAATCAAGAGACCCAGTACTTC
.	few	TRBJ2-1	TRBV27	CASSPDSDNEQFF	TGTGCCAGCAGTCCCGACAGTGACAATGAGCAGTTCTTC
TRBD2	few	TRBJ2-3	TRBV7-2	CASSQTSGGVDTQYF	TGTGCCAGCAGCCAGACTAGCGGGGGGGTAGATACGCAGTATTTT
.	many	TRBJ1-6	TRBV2	CASKVYRFSYNSPLHF	TGTGCCAGCAAGGTGTACCGTTTCTCCTATAATTCACCCCTCCACTTT
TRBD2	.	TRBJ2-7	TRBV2	CASVAGGKNEQYF	TGTGCCAGCGTAGCGGGAGGCAAGAACGAGCAGTACTTC
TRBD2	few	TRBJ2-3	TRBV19	CASSVRGGTDTQYF	TGTGCCAGTAGTGTCCGGGGGGGCACAGATACGCAGTATTTT
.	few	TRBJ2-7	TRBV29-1	CSAGRAIKSEQYF	TGCAGCGCCGGACGGGCCATAAAAAGCGAGCAGTACTTC
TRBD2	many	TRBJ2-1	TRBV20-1	CSAPGLAESDEQFF	TGCAGTGCCCCGGGACTAGCGGAGTCCGATGAGCAGTTCTTC
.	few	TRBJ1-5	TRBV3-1	CASSQDMGVQPQHF	TGTGCCAGCAGCCAAGATATGGGGGTTCAGCCCCAGCATTTT
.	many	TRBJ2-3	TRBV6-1	CASSEEDTEVDTQYF	TGTGCCAGCAGTGAGGAGGACACTGAGGTGGATACGCAGTATTTT
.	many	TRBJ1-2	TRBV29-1	CSVDEGYYGYTF	TGCAGCGTTGATGAGGGATACTATGGCTACACCTTC
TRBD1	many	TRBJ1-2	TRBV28	CASSSSDREYGYTF	TGTGCCAGCAGTTCCTCGGACAGGGAATATGGCTACACCTTC
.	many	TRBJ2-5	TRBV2	CASSQQETQYF	TGTGCCAGCAGCCAGCAAGAGACCCAGTACTTC
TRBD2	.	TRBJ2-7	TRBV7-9	CASSYPGGRAGYEQYF	TGTGCCAGCAGCTACCCGGGCGGGAGGGCCGGGTACGAGCAGTACTTC
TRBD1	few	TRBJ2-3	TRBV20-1	CSARDPGGFADTQYF	TGCAGTGCTAGAGACCCAGGGGGCTTCGCAGATACGCAGTATTTT
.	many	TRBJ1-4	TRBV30	CAWKWGSTTNEKLFF	TGTGCCTGGAAATGGGGGTCGACAACTAATGAAAAACTGTTTTTT
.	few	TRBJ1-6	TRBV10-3	CAISVSGGSYNSPLHF	TGTGCCATCAGTGTGAGCGGGGGCTCCTATAATTCACCCCTCCACTTT
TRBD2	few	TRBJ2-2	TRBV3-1	CASSQVSSGNTGELFF	TGTGCCAGCAGCCAAGTATCTAGCGGGAACACCGGGGAGCTGTTTTTT
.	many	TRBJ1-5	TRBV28	CASSWADYQPQHF	TGTGCCAGCAGTTGGGCAGACTATCAGCCCCAGCATTTT
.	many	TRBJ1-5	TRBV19	CASSMAHSNQPQHF	TGTGCCAGTAGTATGGCCCATAGCAATCAGCCCCAGCATTTT
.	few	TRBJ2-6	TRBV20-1	CSAEGSGANVLTF	TGCAGTGCTGAGGGCTCTGGGGCCAACGTCCTGACTTTC
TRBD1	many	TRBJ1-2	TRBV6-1	CASSATGQGHGYTF	TGTGCCAGCAGTGCTACCGGACAGGGACATGGCTACACCTTC
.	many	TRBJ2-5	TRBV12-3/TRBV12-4	CASRLETQYF	TGTGCCAGCAGATTAGAGACCCAGTACTTC
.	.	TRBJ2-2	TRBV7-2	CASSLWGSGGELFF	TGTGCCAGCAGCTTATGGGGGAGTGGCGGGGAGCTGTTTTTT
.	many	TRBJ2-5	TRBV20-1	CSARGQRAAETQYF	TGCAGTGCTAGAGGTCAGAGGGCCGCAGAGACCCAGTACTTC
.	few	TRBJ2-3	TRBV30	CAWGLGGGGTDTQYF	TGTGCCTGGGGCTTGGGGGGAGGCGGCACAGATACGCAGTATTTT
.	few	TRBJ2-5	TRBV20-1	CSARGWAVGETQYF	TGCAGTGCCAGGGGTTGGGCTGTTGGAGAGACCCAGTACTTC
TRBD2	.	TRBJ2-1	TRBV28	CASTPGLAANEQFF	TGTGCCAGCACCCCCGGACTAGCGGCCAATGAGCAGTTCTTC
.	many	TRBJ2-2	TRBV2	CASSERSRMNTGELFF	TGTGCCAGCAGTGAAAGGAGTCGTATGAACACCGGGGAGCTGTTTTTT
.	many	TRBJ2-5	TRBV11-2	CASSFTPITGETQYF	TGTGCCAGCAGCTTTACCCCCATCACGGGAGAGACCCAGTACTTC
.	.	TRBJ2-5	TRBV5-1	CASRKGDLGTQYF	TGCGCCAGCCGAAAAGGGGACCTGGGGACCCAGTACTTC
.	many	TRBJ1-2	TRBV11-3	CASSPPWGPAPTYGYTF	TGTGCCAGCAGCCCTCCCTGGGGGCCGGCCCCGACCTATGGCTACACCTTC
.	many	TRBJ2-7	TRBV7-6	CASSRNGGHEQYF	TGTGCCAGCAGCCGAAACGGGGGACACGAGCAGTACTTC
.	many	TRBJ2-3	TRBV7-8	CASSKMAGRSTDTQYF	TGTGCCAGCAGCAAAATGGCGGGACGAAGCACAGATACGCAGTATTTT
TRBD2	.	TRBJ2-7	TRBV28	CASSIIPSGLHHYEQYF	TGTGCCAGCAGCATTATCCCCTCGGGACTACACCACTACGAGCAGTACTTC
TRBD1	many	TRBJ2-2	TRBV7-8	CASSSPLGDRDFTGELFF	TGTGCCAGCAGCTCACCCCTTGGGGACAGGGATTTCACCGGGGAGCTGTTTTTT
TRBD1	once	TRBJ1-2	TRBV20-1	CSARVQGKDGYTF	TGCAGTGCTAGGGTACAGGGGAAGGATGGCTACACCTTC
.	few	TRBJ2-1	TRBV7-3	CASSWSGAPYNEQFF	TGTGCCAGCAGCTGGAGTGGGGCCCCGTACAATGAGCAGTTCTTC
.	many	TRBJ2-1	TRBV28	CASSPYGEMDEQFF	TGTGCCAGCAGTCCTTATGGGGAGATGGATGAGCAGTTCTTC
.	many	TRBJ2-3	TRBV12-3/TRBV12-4	CASSPNPGTQYF	TGTGCCAGCAGTCCGAATCCGGGTACGCAGTATTTT
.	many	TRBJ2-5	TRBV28	CASRLGGANQETQYF	TGTGCCAGCAGGTTGGGCGGAGCGAACCAAGAGACCCAGTACTTC
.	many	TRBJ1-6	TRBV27	CASSLSQDSPLHF	TGTGCCAGCAGTTTATCGCAAGATTCACCCCTCCACTTT